The T cell receptor (beta chain) described here comes from a study of T cell responses to AZD1222 COVID-19 vaccine. TCRdb's table, derived via immunoSEQ multiplex PCR, lists solely in-frame clones and lacks some. The sample lists some 120,000 clones, approximately 90% occurring once. The sample holds one count of this clone. The antigen is unknown. The CDR3 contains 16 residues. Trimming at V came to 8 bases and at J to 6 bases, leaving 14 bases not matched to a gene. Germline assignment: CDR1 MDHEN and CDR2 SYDVKM. Findings and caveats of the study: Without day 14 samples, only post-peak T cell repertoires were studied.

The study pooled second doses at about 4 or about 12 weeks. This sequence originates from an adult who received the AZD1222 COVID-19 vaccine. Sequenced here: peripheral blood, sampled 28 days after the second AZD1222 dose. The chain uses TRBV28 and TRBJ2-1, with 9 bases matching TRBD2. CDR3 sequence: CASDQGGAGGGNEQFF. Written as DNA, the CDR3 is TGTGCCAGCGACCAAGGGGGAGCGGGGGGCGGCAATGAGCAGTTCTTC.